This T cell receptor (beta chain) was obtained from a study of human T cells and chemical hapten exposure. To note about this clonotype: Relative to the germline gene, one junction end is altered; a read error may explain this.

The time point denotes: patch test 1, 2 weeks after DPC sensitization. Treatment indicated: therapeutic diphenylcyclopropenone sensitization with weekly scalp DPC. This CDR3 has 13 residues. The germline CDR1 and CDR2 sequences are LGHNA and YNFKEQ. TCRdb ran MiXCR on the RACE reads and lists one entry per CDR3 protein. This sample carries some 350,000 distinct CDR3 sequences, around 6.9% of them seen once, and the ten largest clones take 7.5% to 9%. The TCR comes from a woman between 18 and 30 years old with alopecia areata. Some clones in this sample may be carry-over from other donors' samples. This chain uses TRBV4-2 with TRBJ2-5; maybe TRBD2 (7 bases). The sequencing used whole blood, collected in connection with sensitization to the hapten diphenylcyclopropenone (DPC). The CDR3 DNA reads TGTGCCAGCAGCCGCGGGGGACAAGAGACCCTGTACTTC. Residues: CASSRGGQETLYF.